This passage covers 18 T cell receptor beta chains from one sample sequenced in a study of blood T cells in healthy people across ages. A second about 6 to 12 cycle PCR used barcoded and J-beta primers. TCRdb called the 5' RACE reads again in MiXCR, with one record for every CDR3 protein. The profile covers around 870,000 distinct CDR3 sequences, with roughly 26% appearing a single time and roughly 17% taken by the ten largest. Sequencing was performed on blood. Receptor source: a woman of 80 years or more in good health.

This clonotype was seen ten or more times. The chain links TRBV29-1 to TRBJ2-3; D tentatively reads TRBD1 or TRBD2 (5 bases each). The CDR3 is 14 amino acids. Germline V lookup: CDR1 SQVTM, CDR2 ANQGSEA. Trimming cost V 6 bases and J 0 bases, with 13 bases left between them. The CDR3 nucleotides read TGCAGCGTCATAGGGACCCCCAGCACAGATACGCAGTATTTT. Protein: CSVIGTPSTDTQYF.

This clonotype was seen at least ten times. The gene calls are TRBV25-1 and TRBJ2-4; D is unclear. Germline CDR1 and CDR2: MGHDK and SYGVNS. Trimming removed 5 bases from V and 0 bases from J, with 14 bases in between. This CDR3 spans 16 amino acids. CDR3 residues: CASSPPGSLAKNIQYF. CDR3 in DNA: TGTGCCAGCAGTCCCCCGGGTAGCCTAGCCAAAAACATTCAGTACTTC. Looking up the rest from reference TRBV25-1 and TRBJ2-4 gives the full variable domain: EADIYQTPRYLVIGTGKKITLECSQTMGHDKMYWYQQDPGMELHLIHYSYGVNSTEKGDLSSESTVSRIRTEHFPLTLESARPSHTSQYLCASSPPGSLAKNIQYFGAGTRLSVL.

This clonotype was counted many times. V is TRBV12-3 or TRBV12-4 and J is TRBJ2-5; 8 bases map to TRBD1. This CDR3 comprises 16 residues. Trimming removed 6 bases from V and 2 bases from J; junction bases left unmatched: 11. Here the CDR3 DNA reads TGTGCCAGCAGCTTCTCAGGGGGCGAAGGGCAAGAGACCCAGTACTTC. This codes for CASSFSGGEGQETQYF.

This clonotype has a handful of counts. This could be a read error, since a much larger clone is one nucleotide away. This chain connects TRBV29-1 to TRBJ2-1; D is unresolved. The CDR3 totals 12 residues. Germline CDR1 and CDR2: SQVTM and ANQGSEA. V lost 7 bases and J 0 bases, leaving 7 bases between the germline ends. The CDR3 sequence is CSGDTSYNEQFF. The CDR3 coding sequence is TGCAGCGGTGATACCTCCTACAATGAGCAGTTCTTC.

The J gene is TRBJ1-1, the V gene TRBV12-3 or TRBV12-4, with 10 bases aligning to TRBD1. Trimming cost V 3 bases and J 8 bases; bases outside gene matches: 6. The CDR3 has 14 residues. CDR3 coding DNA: TGTGCCAGCAGTTTGGCACCGGGACAGGGGGAAGCTTTCTTT. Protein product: CASSLAPGQGEAFF.

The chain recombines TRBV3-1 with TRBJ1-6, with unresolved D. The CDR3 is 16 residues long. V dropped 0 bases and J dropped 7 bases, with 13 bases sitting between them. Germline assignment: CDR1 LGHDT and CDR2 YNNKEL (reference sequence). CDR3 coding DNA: TGTGCCAGCAGCCAAGAACGAACGAGAAGGAATTCACCCCTCCACTTT. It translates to CASSQERTRRNSPLHF.

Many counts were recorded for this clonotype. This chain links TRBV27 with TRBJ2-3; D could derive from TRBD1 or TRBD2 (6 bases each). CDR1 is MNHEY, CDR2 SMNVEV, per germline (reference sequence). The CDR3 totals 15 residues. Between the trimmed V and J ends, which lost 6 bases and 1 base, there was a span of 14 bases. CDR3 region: CASRGLGGGTDTQYF. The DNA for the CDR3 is TGTGCCAGCAGAGGGCTCGGGGGCGGCACAGATACGCAGTATTTT.

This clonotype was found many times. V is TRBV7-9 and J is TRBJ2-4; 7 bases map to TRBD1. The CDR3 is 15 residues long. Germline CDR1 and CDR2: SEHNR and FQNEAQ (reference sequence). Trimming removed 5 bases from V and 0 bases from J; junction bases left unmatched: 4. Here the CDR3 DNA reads TGTGCCAGCAGCCATACAGGGGAAGCCAAAAACATTCAGTACTTC. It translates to CASSHTGEAKNIQYF.

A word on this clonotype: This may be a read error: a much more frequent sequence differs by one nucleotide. CDR3 residues: CASLAQAGGTDTQYF. Here the CDR3 DNA reads TGTGCCAGCTTAGCCCAGGCAGGGGGCACAGATACGCAGTATTTT. The V gene is TRBV18, the J gene TRBJ2-3; TRBD1 might be the D (6 bases). Germline V gene data show CDR1 as KGHSH and CDR2 as LQKENI. The CDR3 has 15 amino acids. Trimming left V 7 bases short and J 1 base short, with 15 bases between.

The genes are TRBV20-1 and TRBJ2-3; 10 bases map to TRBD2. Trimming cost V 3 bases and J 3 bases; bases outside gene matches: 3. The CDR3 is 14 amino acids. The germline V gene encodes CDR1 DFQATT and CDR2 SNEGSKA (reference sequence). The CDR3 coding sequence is TGCAGTGCTAGGAGCGGGGGGGCGACAGATACGCAGTATTTT. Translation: CSARSGGATDTQYF.

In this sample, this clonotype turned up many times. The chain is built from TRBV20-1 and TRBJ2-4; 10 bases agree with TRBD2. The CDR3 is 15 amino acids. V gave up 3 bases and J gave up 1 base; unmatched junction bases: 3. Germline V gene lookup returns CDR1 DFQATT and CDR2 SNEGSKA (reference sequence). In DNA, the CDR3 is TGCAGTGCTAGCTATAGCGGGGGGGCCAAAAACATTCAGTACTTC. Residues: CSASYSGGAKNIQYF.

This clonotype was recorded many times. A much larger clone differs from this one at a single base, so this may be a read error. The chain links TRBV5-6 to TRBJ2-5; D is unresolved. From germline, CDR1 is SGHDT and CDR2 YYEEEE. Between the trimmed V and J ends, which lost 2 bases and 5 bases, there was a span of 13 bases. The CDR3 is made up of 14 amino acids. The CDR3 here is CASSFFSLGETQYF. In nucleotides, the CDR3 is TGTGCCAGCAGCTTCTTCTCTTTAGGCGAGACCCAGTACTTC.

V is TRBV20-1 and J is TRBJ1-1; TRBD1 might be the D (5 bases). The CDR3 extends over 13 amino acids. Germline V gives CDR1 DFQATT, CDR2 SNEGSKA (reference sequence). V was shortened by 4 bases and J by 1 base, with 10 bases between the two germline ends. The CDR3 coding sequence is TGCAGTGCTACACCGACAGCGAACACTGAAGCTTTCTTT. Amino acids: CSATPTANTEAFF.

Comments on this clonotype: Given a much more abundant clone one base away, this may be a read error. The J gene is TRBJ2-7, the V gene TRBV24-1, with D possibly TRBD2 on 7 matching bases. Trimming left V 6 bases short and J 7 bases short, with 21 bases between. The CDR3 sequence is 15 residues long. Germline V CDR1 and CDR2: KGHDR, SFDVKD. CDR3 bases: TGTGCCACCAGTACCCCGGGGGGCGGAGACAATGAGCAGTACTTC. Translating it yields CATSTPGGGDNEQYF.

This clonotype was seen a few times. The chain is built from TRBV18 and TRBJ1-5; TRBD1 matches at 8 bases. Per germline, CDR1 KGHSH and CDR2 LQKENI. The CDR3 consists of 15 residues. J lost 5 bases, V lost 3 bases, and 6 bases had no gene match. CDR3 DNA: TGTGCCAGCTCACCCGCGACAGGGGTAGATCAGCCCCAGCATTTT. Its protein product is CASSPATGVDQPQHF.

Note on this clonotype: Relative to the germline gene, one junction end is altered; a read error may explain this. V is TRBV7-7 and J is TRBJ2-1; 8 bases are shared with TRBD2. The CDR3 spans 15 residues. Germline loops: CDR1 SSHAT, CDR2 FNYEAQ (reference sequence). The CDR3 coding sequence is TGTGCTAGCAGCCCGGGACTAGTAGTTGACAATGAGCAGTTCTTC. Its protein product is CASSPGLVVDNEQFF.

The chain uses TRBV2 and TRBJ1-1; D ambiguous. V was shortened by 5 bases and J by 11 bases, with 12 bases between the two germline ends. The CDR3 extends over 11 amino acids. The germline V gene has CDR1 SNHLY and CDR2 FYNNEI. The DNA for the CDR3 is TGTGCCAGCAGTCGGGAGGTCTCGGCTTTCTTT. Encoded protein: CASSREVSAFF.

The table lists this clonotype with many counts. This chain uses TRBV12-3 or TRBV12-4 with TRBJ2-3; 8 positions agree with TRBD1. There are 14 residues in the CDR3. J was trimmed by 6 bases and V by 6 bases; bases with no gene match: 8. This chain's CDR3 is CASRQTGDGDTQYF. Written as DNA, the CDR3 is TGTGCCAGCAGACAGACAGGGGATGGGGATACGCAGTATTTT.